The next 3 T cell receptor beta chains were all read from a single sample in a study of vaccination effects on CD4 cells after COVID-19. These receptors have no identified antigens. Generated by immunoSEQ multiplex PCR, the TCRdb table keeps only in-frame clones and is missing some. The sample gives 70,000 or so clones, around 73% of which show up once; 2% to 3% is in the top ten. Following culture for nine to ten days, CD4+ T cells were isolated. Each participant was administered two doses of either the BNT162b2 or the mRNA-1273 vaccine. The source material was CD4+ T cells from PBMCs cultured without peptide, sampled after COVID-19 vaccination. All receptors derive from a human donor who received a COVID-19 vaccine.

The chain's CDR3 is CASMKAENSPLHF. DNA of the CDR3: TGCGCCAGCATGAAAGCGGAGAATTCACCCCTCCACTTT. The gene calls are TRBV5-1 and TRBJ1-6; D is undetermined. Between the trimmed V and J ends, which lost 6 bases and 7 bases, there was a span of 11 bases. Germline V gene lookup returns CDR1 SGHRS and CDR2 YFSETQ. The length of the CDR3 is 13 residues.

The chain has TRBV18 and TRBJ1-5; D unresolved. CDR1 and CDR2 from the germline V gene are KGHSH and LQKENI. The germline V and J ends were trimmed by 3 bases and 0 bases, with 12 bases remaining between them. The CDR3 runs 16 residues. CDR3 nucleotides: TGTGCCAGCTCACCCAACCAGGAAAATAGCAATCAGCCCCAGCATTTT. This sequence encodes CASSPNQENSNQPQHF.

This clone came up a few times. The V and J genes are TRBV9 and TRBJ2-7; 15 bases match TRBD2. Germline V gene data show CDR1 as SGDLS and CDR2 as YYNGEE. CDR3 size: 19 residues. Trimming removed 0 bases from V and 1 base from J; junction bases left unmatched: 8. The CDR3 region is CASSVVGLAGGWRSYEQYV. The DNA for the CDR3 is TGTGCCAGCAGCGTAGTTGGACTAGCGGGGGGGTGGCGTTCCTACGAGCAGTACGTC.